This T cell receptor (beta chain) is drawn from a study of T cell responses to AZD1222 COVID-19 vaccine. Study-wide results and limits: Variant regions that are unmutated are reportedly the target of nearly half of spike-specific TCRs.

To note about this clone: The antigen is unknown.

The CDR3 extends over 12 amino acids. V was clipped by 7 bases and J by 7 bases, with 11 bases between them. In germline, CDR1 is SNHLY, CDR2 FYNNEI. Libraries were prepared by immunoSEQ multiplex PCR; TCRdb keeps only in-frame clonotypes and omits some of them. The sample includes 110,000 or so clones, more than 75% of them seen just once. The rearrangement joins TRBV2 to TRBJ1-5, with D hard to call. The clonotype comes from an adult in good health. Material: peripheral blood, obtained on day 0 of AZD1222 vaccination. CDR3 region: CASTSAGQPQHF. The CDR3, as DNA: TGTGCCAGCACGAGCGCAGGACAGCCCCAGCATTTT.